These T cell receptor beta chains were read from a single sample in a study of a mutant IDH1 vaccine in newly diagnosed glioma. These receptors' antigens are unknown. Measured with immunoSEQ multiplex PCR; TCRdb has only the in-frame clones, and not every one. The sample has 60,000 or so clones, under 90% seen once; the top ten hold approximately 4.1%. The sample consisted of PBMCs, taken from a glioma patient whose treatment included an IDH1 peptide vaccine. All receptors come from a man aged 25 to 40 with glioma. Both conserved end residues are part of each CDR3. Size tells how often a clone was seen (once, few, many) or the class of an expanded clone, and some rows leave it out.

.	TRBV29-1	TRBJ2-1	CSVEDSRTGWWGEQFF
once	TRBV11-2	TRBJ2-3	CASSFQRGNTDTQYF
.	TRBV15	TRBJ2-1	CATSPSRALGHEQFF
.	TRBV27	TRBJ1-4	CASSRRGSEKLFF
.	TRBV7-9	TRBJ1-2	CASSRQGGDYGYTF
once	TRBV27	TRBJ1-4	CASSLIGGAGSTNEKLFF
.	TRBV27	TRBJ1-2	CASSMTGWENYGYTF
.	TRBV7-9	TRBJ1-5	CASSLSNQPQHF
few	TRBV11-2	TRBJ1-5	CASSLEVNQPQHF
.	TRBV15	TRBJ2-7	CATSRDHGTGLEQYF
.	TRBV11-2	TRBJ1-3	CASSLSLLGFSGNTIYF
few	TRBV10-1	TRBJ1-5	CASSESMVSTQHF
.	TRBV18	TRBJ2-7	CASSPPRGSYEQYF
once	TRBV5-4	TRBJ2-7	CASSLARNTYEQYF
.	TRBV19	TRBJ1-4	CASSTGFGEEKLFF
.	TRBV10-1	TRBJ2-3	CASSEFDGSDTQYF
.	TRBV4-1	TRBJ2-1	CASRRLAGVNNEQFF
.	TRBV7-8	TRBJ2-5	CASSSSPTGRETQYF
few	TRBV14	TRBJ1-5	CASSQDVAVCYQPQHF
.	TRBV27	TRBJ1-4	CASSGGGANEKLFF
.	TRBV18	TRBJ1-2	CASSPPEHPRGYTF
once	TRBV7-9	TRBJ2-1	CASSSRGPLRSYNEQFF
.	TRBV6-5	TRBJ1-5	CASRNQGAVDQPQHF
.	TRBV19	TRBJ1-2	CASSSRRTGGDYGYTF
.	TRBV5-4	TRBJ2-5	CASSSSGSGAQETQYF
.	TRBV6-6	TRBJ2-7	CASSDRDPRDYEQYF
.	TRBV27	TRBJ2-7	CASSSGLAGGYEQYF
once	TRBV4-1	TRBJ2-7	CASSLDRGGEQYF
.	TRBV6-1	TRBJ1-5	CASSEWGQGNQPQHF
few	TRBV4-1	TRBJ1-4	CASSRGRELFF
.	TRBV6-1	TRBJ2-7	CASSVTGGQDEQYF
once	TRBV6-1	TRBJ1-6	CASSESGRNSPLHF
few	TRBV19	TRBJ1-1	CASSIGGTGGTEAFF